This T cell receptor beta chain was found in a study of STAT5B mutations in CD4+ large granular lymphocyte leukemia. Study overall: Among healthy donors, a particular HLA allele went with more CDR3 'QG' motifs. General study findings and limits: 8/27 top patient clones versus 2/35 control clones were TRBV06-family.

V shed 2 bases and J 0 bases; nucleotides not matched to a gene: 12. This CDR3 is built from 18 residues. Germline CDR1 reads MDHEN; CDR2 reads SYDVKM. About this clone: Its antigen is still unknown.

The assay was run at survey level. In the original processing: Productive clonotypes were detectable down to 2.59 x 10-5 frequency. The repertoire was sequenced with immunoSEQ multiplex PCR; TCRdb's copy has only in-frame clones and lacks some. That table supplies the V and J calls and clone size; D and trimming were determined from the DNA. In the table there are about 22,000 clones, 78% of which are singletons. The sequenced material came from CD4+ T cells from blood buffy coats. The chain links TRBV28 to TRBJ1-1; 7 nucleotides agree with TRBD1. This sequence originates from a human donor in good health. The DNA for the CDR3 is TGTGCCAGCAGTTTACCTTTCCAAGATACAGGGGTGAACACTGAAGCTTTCTTT. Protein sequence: CASSLPFQDTGVNTEAFF.